Reported below is one T cell receptor beta chain. The sample comes from a study of blood T cell repertoires in COVID-19. TCRdb's table, derived via immunoSEQ multiplex PCR, lists solely in-frame clones and lacks some. The table has 150,000 to 200,000 clones, about 90% seen once. V shed 5 bases and J shed 5 bases, with 13 bases lying between them. Germline V gives CDR1 SGHTA, CDR2 FQGNSA. The CDR3 runs 15 residues. V gene TRBV7-2 combines with J gene TRBJ1-6, with D possibly being TRBD1 (6 bases). Sequencing input: PBMCs or T cells enriched from blood (not recorded which). The receptor was derived from a woman between 18 and 29 years old who had recovered from COVID-19. CDR3 DNA: TGTGCCAGCAGCCCGCAGACAGGACATAATTCACCCCTCCACTTT. This codes for CASSPQTGHNSPLHF.